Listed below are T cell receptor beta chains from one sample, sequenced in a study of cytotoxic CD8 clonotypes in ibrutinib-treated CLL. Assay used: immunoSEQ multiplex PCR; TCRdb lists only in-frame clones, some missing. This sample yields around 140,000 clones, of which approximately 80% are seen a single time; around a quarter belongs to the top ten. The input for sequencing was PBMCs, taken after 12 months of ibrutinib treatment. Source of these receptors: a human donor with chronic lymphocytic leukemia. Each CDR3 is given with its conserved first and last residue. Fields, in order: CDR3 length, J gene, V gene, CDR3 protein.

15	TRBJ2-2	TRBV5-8	CASSLDRAATGELFF
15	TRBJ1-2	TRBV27	CASSLYQTGQGGYTF
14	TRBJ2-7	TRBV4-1	CASSQEGITYEQYF
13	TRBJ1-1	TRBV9	CASSLGGSTEAFF
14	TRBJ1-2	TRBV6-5	CASRTWTGSYGYTF
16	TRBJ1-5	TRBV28	CASSPRGRGHNQPQHF
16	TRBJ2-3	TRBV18	CASSPSVGGGTDTQYF
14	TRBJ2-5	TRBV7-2	CASGTSGTQETQYF
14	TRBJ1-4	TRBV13	CASSSRGTNEKLFF
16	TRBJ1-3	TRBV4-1	CASSQAQTLSGNTIYF
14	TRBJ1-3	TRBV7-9	CASSIGGAGNTIYF
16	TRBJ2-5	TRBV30	CAWSASSGRNQETQYF
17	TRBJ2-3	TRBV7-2	CASSSRLAGDRTDTQYF
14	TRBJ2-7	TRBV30	CAWSSGGAWDEQYF
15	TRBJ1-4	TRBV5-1	CASSLGPTTNEKLFF
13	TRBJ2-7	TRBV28	CASSFPLLYEQYF
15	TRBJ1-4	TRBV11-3	CASSLEPLGGEKLFF
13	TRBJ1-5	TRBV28	CASSSTGNQPQHF
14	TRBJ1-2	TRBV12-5	CASGPSGGGYGYTF
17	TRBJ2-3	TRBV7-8	CASSPTGSGGPTDTQYF
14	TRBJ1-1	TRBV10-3	CAISERRMNTEAFF
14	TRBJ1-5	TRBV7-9	CASSLVNSNQPQHF
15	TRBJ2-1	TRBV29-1	CSVHKGSGSYNEQFF